A selection of T cell receptor beta chains follows, all from one sample in a study of T cells after yellow fever vaccination. TCRdb processed the 5' RACE reads anew with MiXCR; each CDR3 protein has one entry. The data show 300,000 to 400,000 distinct CDR3 sequences, roughly a tenth seen once. The sample was CD4+ T cells sorted from PBMCs, taken 45 days after the yellow fever booster vaccination. The source of these receptors is a man aged 18 to 29 who received the YFV17D yellow fever vaccine. The conserved cysteine and the conserved F or W are not part of the CDR3 here. Not all rows give a size; the values are once, few, many and, for expanded clones, a class.

>TRBJ2-2|TRBV7-9|13|few
ASSATPSNTGELF
>TRBJ1-5|TRBV29-1|10|few
SVLREGQPQH
>TRBJ1-6|TRBV6-5|13|NA
ASSTRQGTSSPLH
>TRBJ1-4|TRBV19|12|few
ASSRDRLNEKLF
>TRBJ1-6|TRBV3-1|15|many
ASSLSPPPGQNSPLH
>TRBJ2-7|TRBV12-3/TRBV12-4|12|many
ASSFVTGGHEQY
>TRBJ2-1|TRBV11-3|12|NA
ASSFQGRYNEQF
>TRBJ1-5|TRBV19|14|few
ASSIGGIRGRQPQH
>TRBJ2-1|TRBV20-1|9|few
SARGAGKQF
>TRBJ2-3|TRBV7-9|12|NA
ASSLEAHTDTQY
>TRBJ1-1|TRBV15|13|NA
ATSRDVGMNTEAF
>TRBJ2-2|TRBV6-5|13|many
ASSYSTLADGELF
>TRBJ1-1|TRBV10-2|11|few
ASSEEWGTEAF
>TRBJ2-7|TRBV19|11|few
ASTPTGSYEQY
>TRBJ1-1|TRBV10-2|13|few
ASRGQGARNTEAF
>TRBJ2-3|TRBV3-1|15|many
ASSRRHGGASADTQY
>TRBJ1-5|TRBV6-5|12|NA
ASSTDRQLQPQH
>TRBJ2-1|TRBV7-2|10|NA
ASSWGLARQF
>TRBJ2-5|TRBV3-1|14|few
ASSQSRPHPQETQY
>TRBJ2-3|TRBV6-2/TRBV6-3|15|NA
ASSYPVLAVFPDTQY
>TRBJ2-5|TRBV6-2/TRBV6-3|10|NA
ASSRERETQY
>TRBJ2-2|TRBV6-6|14|many
ASSFYRGGGTGELF
>TRBJ2-3|TRBV20-1|13|NA
SARSSAGVTDTQY
>TRBJ1-2|TRBV5-1|12|many
ASSLSGTDYGYT
>TRBJ2-2|TRBV27|13|NA
ASKAWPTNTGELF
>TRBJ2-7|TRBV3-1|13|many
ASSQVFRGVYEQY
>TRBJ2-3|TRBV29-1|13|many
STRKGGTYADTQY
>TRBJ2-2|TRBV4-1|12|many
ASSHGEDTGELF